These T cell receptor beta chains were read from a single sample in a study of T-cell reconstitution after alpha-beta-depleted transplantation in children. One entry per CDR3 protein results from TCRdb running MiXCR on the PCR reads. There are approximately 97,000 distinct CDR3 sequences in the sample; 5% to 6% occur only once, and roughly 5.5% lies in the top ten. Material: PBMCs, mostly from graft donor cells, obtained 60 days after TCRalphabeta/CD19-depleted stem cell transplant. These receptors came from a female patient aged 2-9 years who had a stem cell transplant for Fanconi anemia, so the T cells may come from the graft donor. Both conserved end residues are trimmed from each CDR3. A row's size may be missing; if present it is once, few, many or a size class.

v_gene,abundance,CDR3aa
TRBV20-1,.,SARAGANTGELF
TRBV5-1,.,ASSLSVNYGYT
TRBV18,few,ASSRQGFASTDTQY
TRBV10-3,many,AISPGQGDLGETQY
TRBV28,many,ASKRDRGTGELF
TRBV5-1,many,ASSGDYVNNEQF
TRBV23-1,.,ASSQLRGYNEQF
TRBV7-9,many,ASNFDRDDGKLF
TRBV10-3,many,AIRTSGGYNEQF
TRBV28,many,ASSSRQGIHNEKLF
TRBV5-1,many,ASSFSGGTF
TRBV5-1,many,ASSTQVGRSETQY
TRBV2,few,ASSEVRTTGRDIQY
TRBV24-1,many,ATSETGTSYEQY
TRBV9,.,ASSESGLVGTQY
TRBV15,many,ATSRDRAGANVLT
TRBV5-1,many,ASSFQPPHGPQQF
TRBV7-9,.,ASTRGQGKTEAF
TRBV20-1,few,SASNGGGAYEQY
TRBV24-1,.,ATSDLYYTEAF
TRBV3-1,many,ASSQLGVDEKLF
TRBV18,.,ASSPLGLAGPNEQF
TRBV4-2,many,ASSQQGQAYTEAF
TRBV7-2,many,ASSLAWEPLYNEQF
TRBV4-2,few,ASSQGQDKETQY
TRBV21-1,few,ASSKATHNLEAF